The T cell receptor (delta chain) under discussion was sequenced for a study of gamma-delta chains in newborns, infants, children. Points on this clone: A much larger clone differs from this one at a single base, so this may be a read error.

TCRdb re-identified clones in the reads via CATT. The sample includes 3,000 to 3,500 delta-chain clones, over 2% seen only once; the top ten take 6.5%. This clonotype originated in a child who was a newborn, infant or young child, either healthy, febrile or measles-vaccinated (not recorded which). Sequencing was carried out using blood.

The CDR3 nucleotides are TGTGCCTGTGACTCGGTACTGGGGGATACGTACACCGATAAACTCATCTTT. Protein product: CACDSVLGDTYTDKLIF. The chain has TRDV2 and TRDJ1; 13 bases agree with TRDD3. The CDR3 loop spans 17 amino acids. With 3 bases clipped from V and 0 bases from J, the junction kept 6 bases outside the gene matches. The germline CDR1 and CDR2 sequences are GEAIGNYY and EKD.